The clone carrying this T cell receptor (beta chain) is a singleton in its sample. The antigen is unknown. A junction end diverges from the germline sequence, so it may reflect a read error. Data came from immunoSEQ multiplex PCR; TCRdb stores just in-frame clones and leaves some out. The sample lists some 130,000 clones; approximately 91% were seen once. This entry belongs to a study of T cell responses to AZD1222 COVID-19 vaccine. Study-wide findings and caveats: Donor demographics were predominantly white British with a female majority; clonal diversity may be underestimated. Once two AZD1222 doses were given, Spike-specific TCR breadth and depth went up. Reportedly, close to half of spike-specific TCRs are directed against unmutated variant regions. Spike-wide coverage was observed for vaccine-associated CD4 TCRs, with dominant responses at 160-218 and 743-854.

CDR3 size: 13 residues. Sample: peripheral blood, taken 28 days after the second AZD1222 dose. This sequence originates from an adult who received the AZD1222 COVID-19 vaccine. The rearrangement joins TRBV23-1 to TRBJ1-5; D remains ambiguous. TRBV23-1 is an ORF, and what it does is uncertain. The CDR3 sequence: CASSQSQENADLF. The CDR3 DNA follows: TGCGCCAGCAGTCAAAGTCAGGAGAACGCGGACCTATTT.